A single sample gave rise to the 11 T cell receptor beta chains below, sequenced in a study of CD8 T cells in ankylosing spondylitis. TCRdb redid the calling of the 5' RACE reads with MiXCR, one entry per CDR3 protein. The table lists approximately 150,000 distinct CDR3 sequences, roughly 34% of them singletons. The source material was synovial fluid, either unsorted or a sorted T cell fraction (not recorded which). Every receptor here comes from a male donor with ankylosing spondylitis.

This clonotype turned up a few times. The genes are TRBV7-2 and TRBJ2-3, with D possibly matching TRBD2 (7 bases). This CDR3 is 15 amino acids long. Trimming left V 1 base short and J 6 bases short, with 14 bases between. Germline V gives CDR1 SGHTA, CDR2 FQGNSA. The CDR3 is CASSLGGGAVDTQYF. CDR3 bases: TGTGCCAGCAGCTTAGGAGGGGGGGCCGTGGATACGCAGTATTTT.

This clonotype turned up a few times. The chain links TRBV20-1 to TRBJ2-7, with D unresolved. The CDR3 runs 14 residues. The V gene lost 4 bases and the J gene lost 3 bases, with 16 bases spanning the gap. Germline V gives CDR1 DFQATT, CDR2 SNEGSKA (reference sequence). CDR3 loop: CSAIPMRSLYEQYF. The CDR3 DNA reads as TGCAGTGCTATCCCAATGAGAAGTCTCTACGAGCAGTACTTC.

The chain carries TRBV2 and TRBJ1-5; D gene ambiguous. Germline values: CDR1 SNHLY, CDR2 FYNNEI. The CDR3 contains 16 residues. Trimming stripped 5 bases from V and 4 bases from J, with 18 bases between. CDR3 bases: TGTGCCAGCAGTTCGCGACCGGCCCCAAGGAATCAGCCCCAGCATTTT. Amino acids: CASSSRPAPRNQPQHF. The full variable domain, rest sourced from reference TRBV2 and TRBJ1-5, is EPEVTQTPSHQVTQMGQEVILRCVPISNHLYFYWYRQILGQKVEFLVSFYNNEISEKSEIFDDQFSVERPDGSNFTLKIRSTKLEDSAMYFCASSSRPAPRNQPQHFGDGTRLSIL.

In regard to this clonotype: A single base separates this from a much larger clone, so it may be a read error. The J gene is TRBJ1-1, the V gene TRBV11-2; weak D call: TRBD1 (6 bases). CDR3 size: 14 residues. Germline CDR1 and CDR2: SGHAT and FQNNGV. The CDR3 DNA is TGTGCCACCAGCTGGGACAATCGGAACACTGAAGCTTTCTTT. This codes for CATSWDNRNTEAFF.

The chain links TRBV3-1 to TRBJ1-2; 9 bases are a match to TRBD1. The CDR3 runs to 16 residues. CDR1 and CDR2 from the germline V gene are LGHDT and YNNKEL (reference sequence). The trim removed 4 bases at V and 3 bases at J, leaving 9 bases unmatched. CDR3 nucleotide sequence: TGTGCCAGCAGCCCTTGGGACAGGGTATGGGACTATGGCTACACCTTC. Translation: CASSPWDRVWDYGYTF.

There are a few counts of this clonotype. J is TRBJ2-1 and V is TRBV5-1; D call uncertain. The CDR3 runs 14 residues. Germline values: CDR1 SGHRS, CDR2 YFSETQ. Trimming took off 0 bases at V and 4 bases at J, with 8 bases between the two ends. CDR3 sequence: CASSLGQAYNEQFF. The CDR3 DNA is TGCGCCAGCAGCTTGGGGCAGGCTTACAATGAGCAGTTCTTC. Using reference TRBV5-1 and TRBJ2-1 for the parts outside the CDR3, the full variable domain is KAGVTQTPRYLIKTRGQQVTLSCSPISGHRSVSWYQQTPGQGLQFLFEYFSETQRNKGNFPGRFSGRQFSNSRSEMNVSTLELGDSALYLCASSLGQAYNEQFFGPGTRLTVL.

This clonotype was counted at least ten times. The V gene is TRBV7-9, the J gene TRBJ1-2, with 8 bases lining up with TRBD1. Germline CDR1 SEHNR, CDR2 FQNEAQ (reference sequence). This CDR3 has 14 amino acids. Unmatched junction bases numbered 9, after V lost 5 bases and J lost 7 bases. CDR3 residues: CASSAGGAVGGYTF. The CDR3 bases are TGTGCCAGCAGCGCAGGGGGCGCGGTGGGTGGCTACACCTTC.

There are many counts of this clonotype. The genes are TRBV4-1 and TRBJ1-3; D remains ambiguous. Trimming shortened V by 4 bases and J by 1 base, and 17 bases separated the two germline ends. CDR3 length equals 17 residues. The germline V gene has CDR1 MGHRA and CDR2 YSYEKL. CDR3 protein: CASSPRVDGRSGNTIYF. CDR3 DNA: TGCGCCAGCAGCCCCCGGGTCGACGGGAGATCTGGAAACACCATATATTTT.

The genes are TRBV24-1 and TRBJ2-3, with TRBD1 as a possible D gene (6 bases). V was shortened by 5 bases and J by 0 bases, with 8 bases between the two germline ends. The germline V gene has CDR1 KGHDR and CDR2 SFDVKD. The CDR3 is made up of 14 amino acids. This CDR3 is CATSGRGSTDTQYF. CDR3 sequence (DNA): TGTGCCACCAGTGGAAGGGGGAGCACAGATACGCAGTATTTT.

In its sample, this clonotype was seen a few times. The chain combines TRBV2 with TRBJ2-3; 9 nucleotides line up with TRBD1. J lost 2 bases, V lost 6 bases, and 6 bases had no gene match. This CDR3 is 15 amino acids long. CDR1 is SNHLY and CDR2 is FYNNEI in the germline V gene. CDR3 amino acids: CASRADRGSTDTQYF. The CDR3 DNA sequence: TGTGCCAGCAGGGCGGACAGGGGCTCCACAGATACGCAGTATTTT.

The CDR3 DNA reads as TGTGCCAGCAGTTCTTTCCCCCAGGCTGGTAATGAGCAGTTCTTC. Translating gives CASSSFPQAGNEQFF. The V gene is TRBV12-3 or TRBV12-4, the J gene TRBJ2-1; D unclear. The CDR3 is 15 amino acids. Trimming shortened V by 4 bases and J by 7 bases, and 17 bases separated the two germline ends.